This TCR beta chain was profiled in a study of regulatory T cells in long-lasting Graves disease. Study-level findings and limits: Persistent patients shared 2,741 public clonotypes among themselves. Newly diagnosed patients shared fewer, at roughly 900.

The TCR beta library used iRepertoire HTBI primers with Arm-PCR amplification of CDR3. TCRdb passed the multiplex PCR reads through MiXCR, listing each CDR3 protein once. The table records 350,000 to 550,000 distinct CDR3 sequences, 11% to 15% of them present only once. CDR3 length equals 13 residues. Trimming took off 5 bases at V and 1 base at J, with 9 bases between the two ends. CDR1 SQVTM and CDR2 ANQGSEA come from the germline V gene. This clonotype has just a few counts. Its antigen is unknown. Time point described: newly diagnosed GD, antithyroid drugs for less than 3 months. The TCR library was made from RNA that had been extracted from PBMCs in TRIzol. In addition, the sample was reused for a study of T cells in Graves' hyperthyroidism and ophthalmopathy. That paper adds: When the TCR CDR3 underwent first-round RT-PCR, the HTBI primer set was used. Within blood appeared most thyroid clonotypes that had expanded above 0.001.

This specimen consisted of peripheral blood mononuclear cells (PBMCs), obtained at new diagnosis, from a patient treated with antithyroid drugs. This receptor was obtained from a woman aged 45-65 years with Graves disease. V gene TRBV29-1 combines with J gene TRBJ2-1; D perhaps matches TRBD2 (6 bases). CDR3 DNA sequence: TGCAGCGTTCCGGGAGAGTCCTACAATGAGCAGTTCTTC. This codes for CSVPGESYNEQFF.